The 23 T cell receptor beta chains below come from one sample, sequenced in a study of blood T cell repertoires in COVID-19. Profiled with immunoSEQ multiplex PCR; TCRdb holds only in-frame clones, not every one. Among some 300,000 clones listed, around 91% were seen once. Sequenced material: PBMCs or T cells enriched from blood (not recorded which). The receptor set was obtained from a woman in her late teens or twenties with acute COVID-19.

Only a few counts were recorded for this clone. The chain uses TRBV28 and TRBJ2-1; possible D gene TRBD2, 5 bases. Trimming removed 3 bases from V and 0 bases from J, with 12 bases in between. CDR1 is MDHEN, CDR2 SYDVKM, per germline. The CDR3 spans 16 residues. CDR3 protein: CASSFGLAFSYNEQFF. The CDR3 DNA reads TGTGCCAGCAGTTTCGGGCTAGCATTCTCCTACAATGAGCAGTTCTTC.

The V gene is TRBV29-1, the J gene TRBJ2-3, with 11 bases lining up with TRBD1. Losses at the gene ends were 1 base for V and 3 bases for J; bases not matched to a gene: 6. CDR1 SQVTM and CDR2 ANQGSEA come from the germline V gene. The CDR3 runs 16 residues. In DNA form, the CDR3 reads TGCAGCGTTGAAGGGACAGGGGGCTTAGGTACAGATACGCAGTATTTT. The encoded protein is CSVEGTGGLGTDTQYF.

V usage is TRBV7-9 and J usage is TRBJ2-1, with TRBD1 as a possible D gene (6 bases). The length of the CDR3 is 12 residues. V was clipped by 9 bases and J by 6 bases, with 12 bases between them. Germline V lookup: CDR1 SEHNR, CDR2 FQNEAQ (reference sequence). In DNA form, the CDR3 reads TGTGCCAGGGGTGCCAGGGGCAATGAGCAGTTCTTC. Amino acid sequence: CARGARGNEQFF.

The gene calls are TRBV7-2 and TRBJ2-1, with 14 positions matching TRBD2. V dropped 5 bases and J dropped 7; count of bases not matched to a gene: 7. CDR1 and CDR2 (germline): SGHTA, FQGNSA. The CDR3 extends over 16 amino acids. DNA of the CDR3: TGTGCCAGCAGCGCATCCGGGACTAGCGGGAGAAATGAGCAGTTCTTC. This encodes CASSASGTSGRNEQFF.

The chain combines TRBV20-1 with TRBJ2-7; 7 nucleotides align to TRBD2. Trimming removed 3 bases from V and 3 bases from J; junction bases left unmatched: 8. Per germline, CDR1 DFQATT and CDR2 SNEGSKA (reference sequence). The CDR3 is 14 residues long. The CDR3 loop is CSASGRDYIYEQYF. CDR3 DNA sequence: TGCAGTGCTAGTGGCCGGGACTATATCTACGAGCAGTACTTC.

This chain joins TRBV25-1 and TRBJ2-1, with a weak D call TRBD2 (6 bases). This CDR3 is 14 amino acids long. Germline V gene sequence: CDR1 MGHDK, CDR2 SYGVNS. V gave up 0 bases and J gave up 3 bases, with 6 bases separating them. In DNA form, the CDR3 reads TGTGCCAGCAGTGAATATAGCGGCTACAATGAGCAGTTCTTC. The encoded protein is CASSEYSGYNEQFF.

The chain carries TRBV7-2 and TRBJ2-2; 7 nucleotides line up with TRBD2. The CDR3 contains 14 residues. Germline lookup yields CDR1 SGHTA and CDR2 FQGNSA. With V trimmed by 5 bases and J by 9 bases, 9 bases remained unmatched. The CDR3 here is CASSPAGAGWELFF. In nucleotides, the CDR3 is TGTGCCAGCAGCCCCGCGGGAGCGGGGTGGGAGCTGTTTTTT.

The J gene is TRBJ2-5, the V gene TRBV18; TRBD2 might be the D (6 bases). The V gene's germline CDR1 is KGHSH and CDR2 LQKENI. This CDR3 contains 13 residues. Trimming removed 3 bases at V and 4 bases at J, with 9 bases between. The CDR3 loop is CASSPVEGETQYF. The CDR3 coding sequence is TGTGCCAGCTCACCCGTGGAGGGAGAGACCCAGTACTTC.

The CDR3 nucleotides are TGTGCCATCAGTGAAGGGCGGGGCTCCTACAATGAGCAGTTCTTC. This translates into CAISEGRGSYNEQFF. The chain recombines TRBV10-3 with TRBJ2-1, with D tentatively TRBD2 (6 bases). Germline CDR1 is ENHRY and CDR2 is SYGVKD. This CDR3 region has 15 residues. Between the trimmed V and J ends, which lost 3 bases and 0 bases, there was a span of 9 bases.

V is TRBV11-3 and J is TRBJ2-2; maybe TRBD2 (6 bases). The CDR3 covers 14 residues. Trimming took 5 bases from V and 3 from J, leaving 10 bases between them. Germline V gene sequence: CDR1 SGHNT, CDR2 YENEEA. CDR3 protein: CASSGLRYTGELFF. CDR3 in DNA: TGTGCCAGCAGCGGACTACGATACACCGGGGAGCTGTTTTTT.

This chain connects TRBV27 to TRBJ2-1; 11 positions match TRBD2. The CDR3 has 15 residues. CDR1 is MNHEY, CDR2 SMNVEV, per germline (reference sequence). Trimming removed 0 bases from V and 15 bases from J; junction bases left unmatched: 10. The CDR3, as DNA: TGTGCCAGCAGTTTATCGCTGGTAGCGGGAGGGCGGTGGTTCTTC. Amino acid sequence: CASSLSLVAGGRWFF.

The chain carries TRBV28 and TRBJ1-3; the D is unclear. Trimming removed 2 bases at V and 0 bases at J, with 8 bases between. CDR1 MDHEN and CDR2 SYDVKM come from the germline V gene. CDR3 size: 15 residues. The CDR3 here is CASSLPGDSGNTIYF. The CDR3 DNA follows: TGTGCCAGCAGTTTACCAGGCGACTCTGGAAACACCATATATTTT. Together with reference TRBV28 and TRBJ1-3, the CDR3 gives the full variable domain: DVKVTQSSRYLVKRTGEKVFLECVQDMDHENMFWYRQDPGLGLRLIYFSYDVKMKEKGDIPEGYSVSREKKERFSLILESASTNQTSMYLCASSLPGDSGNTIYFGEGSWLTVV.

The chain has TRBV11-2 and TRBJ1-2; no firm D call. The CDR3 spans 16 residues. V lost 0 bases and J lost 5, with 16 bases in between. Germline CDR1 and CDR2: SGHAT and FQNNGV. CDR3 nucleotides: TGTGCCAGCAGCTTAGATTCGGGTAGTCTTCGTTATGGCTACACCTTC. Amino acid sequence: CASSLDSGSLRYGYTF.

The rearrangement links TRBV30 to TRBJ2-5; the D is unclear. The CDR3 spans 13 residues. The germline V gene encodes CDR1 GTSNPN and CDR2 SVGIG (reference sequence). Trimming removed 0 bases at V and 4 bases at J, with 9 bases between. This CDR3 reads CAWSVRLRETQYF. DNA for the CDR3: TGTGCCTGGAGTGTGAGGCTAAGAGAGACCCAGTACTTC. Full variable domain (rest looked up from reference TRBV30 and TRBJ2-5): SQTIHQWPATLVQPVGSPLSLECTVEGTSNPNLYWYRQAAGRGLQLLFYSVGIGQISSEVPQNLSASRPQDRQFILSSKKLLLSDSGFYLCAWSVRLRETQYFGPGTRLLVL.

J is TRBJ2-7 and V is TRBV6-5; perhaps TRBD2 as D (6 bases). This CDR3 spans 13 amino acids. The germline CDR1 and CDR2 sequences are MNHEY and SVGAGI. V was pared by 8 bases and J by 2 bases, with 13 bases between. CDR3 sequence reads: CASRQGGPYEQYF. In DNA, the CDR3 is TGTGCCAGCCGGCAGGGAGGACCCTACGAGCAGTACTTC.

This clone appeared once. The CDR3 DNA reads as TGTGCCAGCAGTGCCCTAGACACCGGGGAGCTGTTTTTT. It codes for CASSALDTGELFF. The chain joins TRBV6-4 to TRBJ2-2; D not certain. The CDR3 covers 13 residues. V lost 4 bases, J lost 3 bases, and 6 bases lay in between. The germline CDR1 and CDR2 sequences are MRHNA and SNTAGT.

The chain has TRBV9 and TRBJ1-5; no reliable D call. In germline, CDR1 is SGDLS, CDR2 YYNGEE. Between the trimmed V and J ends, which lost 0 bases and 4 bases, there was a span of 8 bases. The CDR3 runs to 14 residues. The CDR3 spells CASSVDSENQPQHF. CDR3 nucleotides: TGTGCCAGCAGCGTAGATTCGGAGAATCAGCCCCAGCATTTT.

The chain employs TRBV15 and TRBJ1-6; the D is unclear. The ends were cut back, 0 bases at V and 5 bases at J, with 23 bases in the middle. The CDR3 consists of 20 residues. CDR1 and CDR2 from the germline V gene are LNHNV and YYDKDF (reference sequence). This CDR3 reads CATSRERSFSREGNNSPLHF. CDR3 bases: TGTGCCACCAGCAGAGAGAGAAGTTTTTCTAGGGAGGGAAATAATTCACCCCTCCACTTT.

The rearrangement joins TRBV5-1 to TRBJ1-4; 12 bases match TRBD1. V was pared by 4 bases and J by 5 bases, with 6 bases of the junction left unmatched. Germline CDR1 is SGHRS and CDR2 is YFSETQ. The CDR3 spans 16 residues. The CDR3 DNA is TGCGCCAGCAGCATGGGGACAGGGGGCCGCAATGAAAAACTGTTTTTT. Protein product: CASSMGTGGRNEKLFF. The entire variable domain, with the rest obtained from reference TRBV5-1 and TRBJ1-4, is as follows: KAGVTQTPRYLIKTRGQQVTLSCSPISGHRSVSWYQQTPGQGLQFLFEYFSETQRNKGNFPGRFSGRQFSNSRSEMNVSTLELGDSALYLCASSMGTGGRNEKLFFGSGTQLSVL.

V usage is TRBV2 and J usage is TRBJ1-5, with D tentatively TRBD1 (6 bases). The V end was cut by 6 bases, the J end by 2 bases, with 11 bases between. The germline CDR1 and CDR2 sequences are SNHLY and FYNNEI. CDR3 length: 14 residues. The CDR3 sequence: CASSEQGGNQPQHF. The CDR3 DNA reads TGTGCCAGCAGCGAACAGGGCGGCAATCAGCCCCAGCATTTT. The entire variable domain, with the rest obtained from reference TRBV2 and TRBJ1-5, is as follows: EPEVTQTPSHQVTQMGQEVILRCVPISNHLYFYWYRQILGQKVEFLVSFYNNEISEKSEIFDDQFSVERPDGSNFTLKIRSTKLEDSAMYFCASSEQGGNQPQHFGDGTRLSIL.

This sequence joins TRBV28 and TRBJ1-5; a possible D gene is TRBD1 (5 bases). Trimming stripped 6 bases from V and 0 bases from J, with 12 bases between. Germline lookup yields CDR1 MDHEN and CDR2 SYDVKM. This CDR3 spans 15 amino acids. DNA for the CDR3: TGTGCCAGCAGGTTGACAGATAATAGCAATCAGCCCCAGCATTTT. Protein product: CASRLTDNSNQPQHF.

The V and J genes are TRBV4-2 and TRBJ2-5, with D possibly TRBD1 on 6 matching bases. Germline V gene sequence: CDR1 LGHNA, CDR2 YNFKEQ. V was trimmed by 2 bases and J by 5 bases, leaving 12 bases between them. The CDR3 runs to 14 residues. The CDR3 is CASSQQNRVETQYF. In nucleotides, the CDR3 is TGTGCCAGCAGCCAACAAAACAGGGTGGAGACCCAGTACTTC.

CDR3 sequence (DNA): TGTGCCAGCAGCCGCCCCGACAGGGGCTACACCTTC. Protein sequence: CASSRPDRGYTF. The chain combines TRBV3-1 (or the pseudogene TRBV3-2) with TRBJ1-2, with a weak D call TRBD1 (6 bases). The CDR3 spans 12 residues. Trimming removed 4 bases from V and 8 bases from J, with 11 bases in between. Germline CDR1 reads LGHDT; CDR2 reads YNNKEL (reference sequence).